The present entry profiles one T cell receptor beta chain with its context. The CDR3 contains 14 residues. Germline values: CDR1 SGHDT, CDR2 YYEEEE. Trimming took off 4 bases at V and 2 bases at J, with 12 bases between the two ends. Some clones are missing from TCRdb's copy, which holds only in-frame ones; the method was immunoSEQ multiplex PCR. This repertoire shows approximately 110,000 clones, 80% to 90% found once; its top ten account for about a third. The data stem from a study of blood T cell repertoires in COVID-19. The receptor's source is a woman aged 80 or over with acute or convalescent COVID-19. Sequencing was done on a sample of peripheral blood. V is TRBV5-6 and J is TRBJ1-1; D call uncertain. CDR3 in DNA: TGTGCCAGCAGCCGGACGGCTAGCAACACTGAAGCTTTCTTT. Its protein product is CASSRTASNTEAFF.